Reported below is one T cell receptor beta chain. Its matching antigen is unknown. This entry belongs to a study of OX40 agonist ivuxolimab in advanced cancers. Study-wide findings and caveats: Relative to CD4+ cells, CD8+ T cells on average had more expanded clones. Dosing at 0.1 to 3.0 mg/kg was accompanied by clonal expansion of CD4+ and CD8+ blood T cells by week 6.

V shed 0 bases and J 3 bases; nucleotides not matched to a gene: 3. CDR3 length: 15 amino acids. Germline lookup yields CDR1 KGHSH and CDR2 LQKENI. The repertoire was sequenced with immunoSEQ multiplex PCR; TCRdb's copy has only in-frame clones and lacks some. The sample carries approximately 70,000 clones, roughly nine tenths recorded once. The clonotype originates from an adult with an advanced solid tumor such as melanoma, head and neck, liver or kidney cancer. The sample here was CD4+ or CD8+ T cells sorted from blood, taken in a trial of the OX40 agonist ivuxolimab. This chain joins TRBV18 and TRBJ1-2; 8 nucleotides line up with TRBD1. The CDR3 DNA follows: TGTGCCAGCTCACCACCTGCAGGGGGCGACTATGGCTACACCTTC. Its protein product is CASSPPAGGDYGYTF.